Described below is a single T cell receptor beta chain sequence and its context. The antigen is not known. The CDR3 sequence is 14 residues long. Germline CDR1 is GTSNPN and CDR2 is SVGIG (reference sequence). V trimming: 1 base; J trimming: 9 bases; junction bases outside the gene matches: 11. These data originate in a study of response to subunit inactivated influenza vaccine. Study-level points and caveats: Authors suggested each seasonal flu vaccination may recruit only limited numbers of new T cells.

Each CDR3 protein is one row after TCRdb ran MiXCR on the RT-PCR reads. Altogether around 650,000 distinct CDR3 sequences are present, 15% to 19% being singletons, with the ten largest covering 11%. This chain uses TRBV30 with TRBJ2-7; 8 nucleotides align to TRBD2. This clonotype originated in a man between 45 and 60 years old who received an inactivated influenza vaccine. Sequences were derived from PBMCs from blood, sampled 11 to 12 days after vaccination. In nucleotides, the CDR3 is TGTGCCTGGAGTGCCCTTGGACTAGCCCTGGGGCAGTACTTC. It specifies CAWSALGLALGQYF.